This TCR beta chain was identified during a study of CXCR3-negative and CXCR3-positive naive CD8 T cells. Findings of the study overall: The study found CXCR3 expression partially decreased after cryopreservation and ran most assays on fresh PBMCs. Diversity proved comparably high across both naive subsets and much lower in memory CD8+ cells.

The method, 5' RACE with UMI labels, was used to prepare the TRB cDNA libraries. TCRdb reprocessed the 5' RACE reads and reports one entry per CDR3 protein, with no DNA. This sample's table reports roughly 8,700 distinct CDR3 sequences. Judged by frequency, this clonotype is medium-sized. Its antigen is currently unknown. The CD45RO-CCR7+CD27+CD95- phenotype denoted naive CD8+ T cells. The sequenced sample consisted of naive CXCR3- CD8+ T cells from blood. Specified subset: CD45RO-CCR7+CD27+CD95- naive CD8+ T cells lacking CXCR3 (TNR3-). This clonotype originated in a human donor in good health. Some clones in this sample may be carry-over from other donors' samples.

CDR3: CASSGGLPRGYTF. The chain employs TRBV5-1 and TRBJ1-2. In germline, CDR1 is SGHRS, CDR2 YFSETQ. The CDR3 contains 13 residues.